The present entry profiles one T cell receptor (beta chain) with its context. Original handling: Counts of nucleated cells, estimated from reference gene primer amplification, were obtained. TCRdb keeps only in-frame clones here, not all; method: immunoSEQ multiplex PCR. V, J and clone size were drawn from that table, and D and trimming were deduced from the DNA. The top ten hold less than 4.5% of the sample, which has hundreds of thousands of clones, 85% to 90% seen once. The data derive from a study of blood T cell repertoires in COVID-19. Participants were aged roughly 18 to 89 years from roughly 26 US areas. Resolution of symptoms, clearance, or two negative PCRs was present in recovered Cohort 3 donors. Per germline, CDR1 SQVTM and CDR2 ANQGSEA. The germline V and J ends were trimmed by 7 bases and 6 bases, with 10 bases remaining between them. The CDR3 covers 12 residues.

Specimen: PBMCs or T cells enriched from blood (not recorded which). This sequence was found in a man younger than 40 who had recovered from COVID-19. This chain links TRBV29-1 with TRBJ1-6; D is possibly TRBD1 (5 bases). The CDR3 loop reads CSAADSNSPLHF. DNA of the CDR3: TGCAGCGCCGCCGACAGTAATTCACCCCTCCACTTT. Full variable domain (rest looked up from reference TRBV29-1 and TRBJ1-6): SAVISQKPSRDICQRGTSLTIQCQVDSQVTMMFWYRQQPGQSLTLIATANQGSEATYESGFVIDKFPISRPNLTFSTLTVSNMSPEDSSIYLCSAADSNSPLHFGNGTRLTVT.